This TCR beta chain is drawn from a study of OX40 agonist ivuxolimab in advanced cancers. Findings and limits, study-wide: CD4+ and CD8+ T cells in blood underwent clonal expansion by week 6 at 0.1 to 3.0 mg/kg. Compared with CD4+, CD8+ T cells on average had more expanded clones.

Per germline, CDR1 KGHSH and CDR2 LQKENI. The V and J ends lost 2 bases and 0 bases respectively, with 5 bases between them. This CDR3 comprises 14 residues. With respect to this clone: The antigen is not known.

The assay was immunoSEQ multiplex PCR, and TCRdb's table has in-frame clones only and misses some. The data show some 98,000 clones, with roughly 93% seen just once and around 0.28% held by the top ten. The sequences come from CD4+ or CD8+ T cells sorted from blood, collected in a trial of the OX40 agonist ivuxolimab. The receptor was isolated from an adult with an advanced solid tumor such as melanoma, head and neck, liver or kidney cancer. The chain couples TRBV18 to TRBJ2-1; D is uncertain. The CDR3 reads CASSPAFSYNEQFF. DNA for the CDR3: TGTGCCAGCTCACCAGCGTTCTCCTACAATGAGCAGTTCTTC.